This is a list of T cell receptor beta chains from one sample in a study of blood T cell repertoires in COVID-19. Using immunoSEQ multiplex PCR, the repertoire was profiled, and TCRdb retains in-frame clones only, with some absent. The top ten hold roughly 1.8% of the sample, which has 200,000 to 250,000 clones, approximately 80% seen once. The sequenced sample was PBMCs or T cells enriched from blood (not recorded which). These receptors originate from a man aged 60-69 years who had recovered from COVID-19. Each CDR3 is given with its conserved first and last residue. Only part of the rows carry a size: once, few, many, or a class if the clone is expanded.

.	TRBJ1-1	TRBV29-1	CSVERREGTEAFF
once	TRBJ1-5	TRBV6-1	CASSELSFRQPQHF
.	TRBJ1-2	TRBV5-1	CASSLVSGLNYGYTF
.	TRBJ2-5	TRBV11-2	CASSLLAGIHETQYF
.	TRBJ1-1	TRBV19	CASSIQIGQGNTEAFF
.	TRBJ2-5	TRBV9	CASSAGLAGGLYLKETQYF
once	TRBJ1-5	TRBV7-9	CASSSDGSPQHF
.	TRBJ1-3	TRBV7-2	CASSFTGGSGNTIYF
.	TRBJ1-1	TRBV19	CASRPREGAIDTEAFF
.	TRBJ2-7	TRBV27	CASSPRQGTVYEQYF
.	TRBJ1-3	TRBV6-5	CASRDGGGSGNTIYF
.	TRBJ2-2	TRBV6-5	CASRRDRDTGELFF
.	TRBJ2-5	TRBV6-5	CASRWGRQETQYF
.	TRBJ1-3	TRBV6-2/TRBV6-3	CASSYHFSGNTIYF
.	TRBJ1-6	TRBV7-2	CASSLTGTNDSPLHF
.	TRBJ1-1	TRBV7-9	CASSLRSGGLEVAFF
few	TRBJ2-1	TRBV7-9	CASTRRGQIYNEQFF
.	TRBJ2-7	TRBV3-1/TRBV3-2	CASSPGQGAFYEQYF
.	TRBJ1-1	TRBV18	CASSQGGDTEAFF
.	TRBJ2-1	TRBV10-3	CAISGGYEQFF
.	TRBJ1-6	TRBV27	CASTTNNSPLHF
once	TRBJ1-1	TRBV7-9	CASSLVQGINTEAFF
.	TRBJ2-3	TRBV11-3	CASSSGLIAGGYTDTQYF
once	TRBJ1-3	TRBV7-9	CASSLLSGNTIYF
.	TRBJ2-1	TRBV5-5	CASSPLEGQLEQFF
once	TRBJ2-7	TRBV30	CAGLAGGLDEQYF
.	TRBJ1-5	TRBV5-5	CASSPGQARQPQHF
.	TRBJ2-3	TRBV7-2	CASSLGQGGTDTQYF
.	TRBJ1-1	TRBV28	CASSLLQVEAFF
.	TRBJ2-3	TRBV11-3	CASSEGTSGFTDTQYF
.	TRBJ1-5	TRBV27	CASSLKGNPQGSQPQHF
.	TRBJ2-3	TRBV3-1/TRBV3-2	CASSLRTGTDTQYF
few	TRBJ1-1	TRBV29-1	CSERGGAYTEAFF
once	TRBJ1-3	TRBV4-1	CASSQDLGRDSGNTIYF
.	TRBJ1-2	TRBV6-4	CASSDRAGGFYGYTF
once	TRBJ1-2	TRBV2	CASRRDRDGYTF
few	TRBJ2-5	TRBV13	CASSLAQETQYF
.	TRBJ1-2	TRBV10-3	CAISESPDTYGYTF
.	TRBJ1-5	TRBV19	CASSSPGTGSGNQPQHF
once	TRBJ1-1	TRBV4-3	CASSPGQGGTEAFF
.	TRBJ2-4	TRBV6-2/TRBV6-3	CASSYWDTQYF
.	TRBJ1-1	TRBV19	CASSLPAANTEAFF
.	TRBJ2-5	TRBV6-6	CASGIQRGAETQYF
.	TRBJ1-4	TRBV2	CASSLQMGEGAGFEKLFF
few	TRBJ1-2	TRBV3-1/TRBV3-2	CASVSRDYGYTF
.	TRBJ1-5	TRBV24-1	CATSDLVLRQPQHF
.	TRBJ1-3	TRBV4-3	CASSPLTGAGNTIYF
.	TRBJ1-6	TRBV5-1	CASSLTPGDPLNSPLHF
.	TRBJ1-4	TRBV2	CASSEALRDSEKLFF
.	TRBJ2-5	TRBV6-2/TRBV6-3	CASSLHPGQGDRAQYF
.	TRBJ1-2	TRBV9	CASSVAGQGASLGGYTF
once	TRBJ1-6	TRBV9	CASSVDLGQGEIPLHF
.	TRBJ1-1	TRBV5-1	CASTQTGKNTEAFF